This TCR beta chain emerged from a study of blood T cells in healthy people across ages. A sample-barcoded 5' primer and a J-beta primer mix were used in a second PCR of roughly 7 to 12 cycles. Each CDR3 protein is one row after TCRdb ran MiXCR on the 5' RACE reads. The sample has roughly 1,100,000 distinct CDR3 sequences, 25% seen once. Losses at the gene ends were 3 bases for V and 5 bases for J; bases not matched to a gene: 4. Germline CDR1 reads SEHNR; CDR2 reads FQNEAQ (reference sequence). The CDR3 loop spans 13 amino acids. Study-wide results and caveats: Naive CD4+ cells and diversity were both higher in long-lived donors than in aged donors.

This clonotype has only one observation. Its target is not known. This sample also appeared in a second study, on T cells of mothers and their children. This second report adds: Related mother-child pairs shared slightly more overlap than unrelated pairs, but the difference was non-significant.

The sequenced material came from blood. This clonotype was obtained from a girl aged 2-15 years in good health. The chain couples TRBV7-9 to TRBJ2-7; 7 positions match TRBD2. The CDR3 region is CASSFEREDEQYF. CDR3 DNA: TGTGCCAGCAGCTTCGAGCGGGAAGACGAGCAGTACTTC. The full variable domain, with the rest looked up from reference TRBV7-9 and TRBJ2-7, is DTGVSQNPRHKITKRGQNVTFRCDPISEHNRLYWYRQTLGQGPEFLTYFQNEAQLEKSRLLSDRFSAERPKGSFSTLEIQRTEQGDSAMYLCASSFEREDEQYFGPGTRLTVT.